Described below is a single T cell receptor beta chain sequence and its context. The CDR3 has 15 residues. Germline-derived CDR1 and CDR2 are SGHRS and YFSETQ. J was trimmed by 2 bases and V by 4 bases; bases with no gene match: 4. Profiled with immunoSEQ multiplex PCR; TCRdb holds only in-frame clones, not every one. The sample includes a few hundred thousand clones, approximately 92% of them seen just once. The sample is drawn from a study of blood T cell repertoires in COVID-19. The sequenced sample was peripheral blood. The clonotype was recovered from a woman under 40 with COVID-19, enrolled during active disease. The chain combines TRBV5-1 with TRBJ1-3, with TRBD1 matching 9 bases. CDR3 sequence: CASSGTGQPGNTIYF. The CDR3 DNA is TGCGCCAGCAGCGGGACAGGGCAACCTGGAAACACCATATATTTT.